A selection of T cell receptor beta chains follows, all from one sample in a study of identical twins. TCRdb reprocessed the 5' RACE reads with MiXCR, giving one entry per CDR3 protein. The sample contains hundreds of thousands of distinct CDR3 sequences, over 15% of which appear only once. In addition, the sample was reused for a study of T cells expressing NK-cell markers.

Sequenced input: PBMCs. These receptors were taken from a woman between 18 and 30 years old in good health. The CDR3 runs from the conserved cysteine through the conserved F or W.

V: TRBV5-1
J: TRBJ1-1
CDR3: CASSWDRPTEAFF

V: TRBV9
J: TRBJ2-1
CDR3: CASSSPIAGAVYNEQFF

V: TRBV10-3
J: TRBJ2-5
CDR3: CAISQYPDLAGGETQYF

V: TRBV29-1
J: TRBJ1-6
CDR3: CSVEEKRGTSYNSPLHF

V: TRBV7-2
J: TRBJ2-7
CDR3: CASSVGLGVGEQYF

V: TRBV5-1
J: TRBJ2-5
CDR3: CASSSGQLKETQYF

V: TRBV6-1
J: TRBJ2-7
CDR3: CASRDSRDEQYF

V: TRBV6-1
J: TRBJ2-7
CDR3: CASTKRTGQALSYEQYF

V: TRBV5-6
J: TRBJ2-2
CDR3: CASSLLGWTPGELFF

V: TRBV18
J: TRBJ2-1
CDR3: CASSDSINEQFF

V: TRBV5-1
J: TRBJ2-2
CDR3: CASSLGTAGELFF

V: TRBV7-9
J: TRBJ2-7
CDR3: CASSPPVGVYEQYF

V: TRBV20-1
J: TRBJ1-1
CDR3: CSAHRGAEAFF

V: TRBV9
J: TRBJ1-4
CDR3: CASSLRDSPNEKLFF

V: TRBV7-9
J: TRBJ2-1
CDR3: CASSLLRHGFDEQFF

V: TRBV29-1
J: TRBJ1-1
CDR3: CSVGGSGMNTEAFF

V: TRBV6-5
J: TRBJ1-5
CDR3: CASSYPQGPQHF

V: TRBV20-1
J: TRBJ2-2
CDR3: CSASRVVSGGELFF

V: TRBV6-1
J: TRBJ2-7
CDR3: CASSTGLAGGSYEQYF

V: TRBV5-5
J: TRBJ1-5
CDR3: CASSRQVDQPQHF

V: TRBV27
J: TRBJ2-1
CDR3: CASTGRDIIYNEQFF

V: TRBV5-6
J: TRBJ2-7
CDR3: CASSLAGLIYEQYF

V: TRBV10-3
J: TRBJ2-1
CDR3: CAISANRDNEQFF

V: TRBV12-3/TRBV12-4
J: TRBJ2-1
CDR3: CASSLWPYNEQFF

V: TRBV12-3/TRBV12-4
J: TRBJ2-3
CDR3: CASSLAYNRGGQGSQYF

V: TRBV6-6
J: TRBJ2-7
CDR3: CASSSSHTYEQYF

V: TRBV25-1
J: TRBJ2-1
CDR3: CASSGSGLAGGYNEQFF

V: TRBV20-1
J: TRBJ2-1
CDR3: CSARDHTGLADYNEQFF

V: TRBV20-1
J: TRBJ2-7
CDR3: CSASGTSEQYF

V: TRBV5-5
J: TRBJ1-2
CDR3: CASSLELFGYTF

V: TRBV12-3/TRBV12-4
J: TRBJ2-7
CDR3: CASSLKHSYEQYF

V: TRBV6-9
J: TRBJ2-1
CDR3: CASPNNNMGLPTNEQFF

V: TRBV9
J: TRBJ1-1
CDR3: CASSVGGSNTEAFF

V: TRBV10-3
J: TRBJ2-5
CDR3: CAISGQDQETQYF

V: TRBV5-1
J: TRBJ1-1
CDR3: CASSLAEGLGEAFF